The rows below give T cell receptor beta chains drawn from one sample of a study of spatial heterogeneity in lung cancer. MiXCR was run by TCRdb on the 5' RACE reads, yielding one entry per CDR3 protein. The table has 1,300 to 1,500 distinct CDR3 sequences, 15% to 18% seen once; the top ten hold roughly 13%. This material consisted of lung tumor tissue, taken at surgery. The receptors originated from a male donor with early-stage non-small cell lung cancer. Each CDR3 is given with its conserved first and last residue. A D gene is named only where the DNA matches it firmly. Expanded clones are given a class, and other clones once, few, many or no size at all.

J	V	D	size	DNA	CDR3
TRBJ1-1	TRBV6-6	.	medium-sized	TGTGCCAGCAGTCATTCCGGGGGGGGGAGAGAAGCTTTCTTT	CASSHSGGGREAFF
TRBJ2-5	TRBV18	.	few	TGTGCCAGCTCACCCGCATTGGGGGCGCGAGCGGAGACCCAGTACTTC	CASSPALGARAETQYF
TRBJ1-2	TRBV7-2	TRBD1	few	TGTGCCAGCAGCTTAAGGACAGGGGAGGATGGCTACACCTTC	CASSLRTGEDGYTF
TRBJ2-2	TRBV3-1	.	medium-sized	TGTGCCAGCAGCCAAGATTGGGGAACCGGGGAGCTGTTTTTT	CASSQDWGTGELFF
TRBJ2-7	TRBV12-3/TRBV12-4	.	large	TGTGCCAGCAGTCGAGGACAAGGGAGCTACGAGCAGTACTTC	CASSRGQGSYEQYF
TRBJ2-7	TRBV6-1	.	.	TGTGCCAGCAGTGAAGCGGGACAAGGCGAGCAGTACTTC	CASSEAGQGEQYF
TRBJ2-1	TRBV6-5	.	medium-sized	TGTGCCAGCAGCCTTGGCCCGGGGCGGCACAATGAGCAGTTCTTC	CASSLGPGRHNEQFF
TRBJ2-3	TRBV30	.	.	TGTGCCTGGACTAAACAAGGAAATACGCAGTATTTT	CAWTKQGNTQYF
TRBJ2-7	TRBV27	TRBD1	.	TGTGCCACGGGACCCCGGACAGGGACCGACGAGCAGTACTTC	CATGPRTGTDEQYF
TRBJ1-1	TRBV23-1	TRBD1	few	TGCGCCAGCAGTCAATCAAGGGGGCGCGGGGGTGCACAGCGCAAGAACACTGAAGCTTTCTTT	CASSQSRGRGGAQRKNTEAFF
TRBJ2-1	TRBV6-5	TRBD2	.	TGTGCCAGCAGTTACGCGGGAGGATACTACAATGAGCAGTTCTTC	CASSYAGGYYNEQFF
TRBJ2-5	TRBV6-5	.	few	TGTGCCAGCGGCCGGGAGACCCAGTACTTC	CASGRETQYF
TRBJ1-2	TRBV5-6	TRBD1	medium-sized	TGTGCCAGCAGCTCCACGACGGGACAGACAAACTATGGCTACACCTTC	CASSSTTGQTNYGYTF
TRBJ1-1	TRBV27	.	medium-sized	TGTGCCAGCGGCAGGGCATTGTGGAACACTGAAGCTTTCTTT	CASGRALWNTEAFF
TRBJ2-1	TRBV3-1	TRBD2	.	TGTGCCAGCAGCCAAGGTTCTCCTGTCAGGACTAGAGGTATAGATGAGCAGTTCTTC	CASSQGSPVRTRGIDEQFF
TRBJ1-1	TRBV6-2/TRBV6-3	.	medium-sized	TGTGCCAGCAGAAAAAGGATGGGCACTGAAGCTTTCTTT	CASRKRMGTEAFF
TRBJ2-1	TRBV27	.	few	TGTGCCAGCAGTCCCTTCGACTTGAGCTCCTACAATGAGCAGTTCTTC	CASSPFDLSSYNEQFF
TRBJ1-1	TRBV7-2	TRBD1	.	TGTGCCAGCAGATTTAACAGGGGTTCGGCTTTCTTT	CASRFNRGSAFF
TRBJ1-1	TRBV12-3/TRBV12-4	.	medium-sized	TGTGCCAGCAGTCTTGTCTACACTGAAGCTTTCTTT	CASSLVYTEAFF
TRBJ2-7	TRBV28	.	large	TGTGCCAGCAATTCGCCCCCACAGGTCATCTACGAGCAGTACTTC	CASNSPPQVIYEQYF
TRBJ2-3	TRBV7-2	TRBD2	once	TGTGTCAGCAGCCGGGCGGGAGGGGGAGATACGCAGTATTTT	CVSSRAGGGDTQYF
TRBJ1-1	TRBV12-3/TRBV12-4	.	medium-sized	TGTGCCAGCAGGCTGACAGAAAACACTGAAGCTTTCTTT	CASRLTENTEAFF
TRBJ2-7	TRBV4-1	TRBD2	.	TGCGCCAGCAGCCAACAGACTAGCGGGAGGGCCGGGGAGCAGTACTTC	CASSQQTSGRAGEQYF
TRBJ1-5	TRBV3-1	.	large	TGTGCCAGCAGCCCACAGGGTTCTTCTGATCAGCCCCAGCATTTT	CASSPQGSSDQPQHF
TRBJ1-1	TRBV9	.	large	TGTGCCAGCACCTCCAGGGGAGGGACTGAAGCTTTCTTT	CASTSRGGTEAFF
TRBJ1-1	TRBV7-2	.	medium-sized	TGTGCCAGCGGCAGAACTGAAGCTTTCTTT	CASGRTEAFF
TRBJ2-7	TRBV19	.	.	TGTGCCAGTAGTATAGATCCGGCTCGTTCCTACGAGCAGTACTTC	CASSIDPARSYEQYF
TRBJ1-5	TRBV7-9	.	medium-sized	TGTGCCAGCAGCTTACGAAAGGGCCAGCCCCAGCATTTT	CASSLRKGQPQHF
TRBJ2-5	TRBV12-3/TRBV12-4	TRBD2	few	TGTGCCAGCAGTAGGACTAGCGGGCAAGAGACCCAGTACTTC	CASSRTSGQETQYF
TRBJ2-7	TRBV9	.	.	TGTGCCAGCAGCGGGGGTCCGAGCTCCTACGAGCAGTACTTC	CASSGGPSSYEQYF
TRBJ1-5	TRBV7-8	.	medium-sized	TGTGCCAGCAGCATAACCCCAGGACGTAATCAGCCCCAGCATTTT	CASSITPGRNQPQHF
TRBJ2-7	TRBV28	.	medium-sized	TGTGCCAGCAGTTCGAGGGATAGGGCACGCGAGCAGTACTTC	CASSSRDRAREQYF
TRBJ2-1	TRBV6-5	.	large	TGTGCCAGCAATAACATAGGACCACCCAATGAGCAGTTCTTC	CASNNIGPPNEQFF
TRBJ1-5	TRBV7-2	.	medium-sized	TGTGCCAGCAGCGGACCCAATCAGCCCCAGCATTTT	CASSGPNQPQHF
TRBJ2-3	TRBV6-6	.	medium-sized	TGTGCCAGCAGTTACTCGGGGGCAAGGACAGATACGCAGTATTTT	CASSYSGARTDTQYF
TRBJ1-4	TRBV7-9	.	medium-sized	TGTGCCAGCACCCTAAGGGGGGTTGAAAAACTGTTTTTT	CASTLRGVEKLFF
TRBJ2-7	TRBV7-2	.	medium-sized	TGTGCCAGCAGCCCAACCCCGATGGGCGAGCAGTACTTC	CASSPTPMGEQYF
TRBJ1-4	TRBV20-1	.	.	TGCAGTGCTAGGGTGGATCTGGGCGCAGCTAATGAAAAACTGTTTTTT	CSARVDLGAANEKLFF
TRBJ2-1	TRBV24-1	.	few	TGTGCCACCAGTGATTCGGGCAGGGGGGACAATGAGCAGTTCTTC	CATSDSGRGDNEQFF
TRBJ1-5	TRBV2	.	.	TGTGCCAGCAGTGAGGATACTAATCAGCCCCAGCATTTT	CASSEDTNQPQHF
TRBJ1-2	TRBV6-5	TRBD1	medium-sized	TGTGCCAGCAGTCCCCTCGACAGGGTACATGGCTACACCTTC	CASSPLDRVHGYTF
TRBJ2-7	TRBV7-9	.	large	TGTGCCAGCACCAACTCGGTAGGGTACGAGCAGTACTTC	CASTNSVGYEQYF
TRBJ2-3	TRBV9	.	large	TGTGCCAGCAGCTCAACTGGCCGCAGCACAGATACGCAGTATTTT	CASSSTGRSTDTQYF
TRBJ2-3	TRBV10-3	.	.	TGTGCCATCAGTGATGGGGGCGCGACCACAGATACGCAGTATTTT	CAISDGGATTDTQYF
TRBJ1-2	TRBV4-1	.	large	TGCGCCAGCAGCCAAATCCGGGAGTATGGCTACACCTTC	CASSQIREYGYTF
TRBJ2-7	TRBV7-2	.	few	TGTGCCAGCAGCAAAGATCGGGCCTACGAGCAGTACTTC	CASSKDRAYEQYF
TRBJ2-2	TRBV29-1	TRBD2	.	TGCAGCGTCCGCGGGGGCGGGGAGCTGTTTTTT	CSVRGGGELFF
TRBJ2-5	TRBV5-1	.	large	TGCGCCAGCAGCTTCGGGGACGAAGAGACCCAGTACTTC	CASSFGDEETQYF
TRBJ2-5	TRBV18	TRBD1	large	TGTGCCAGCTCACCAGGGACAGAAGAGACCCAGTACTTC	CASSPGTEETQYF